The entry below describes one TCR beta chain. This sample is drawn from a study of control samples from healthy donors and cancer patients. CDR1 is MNHEY and CDR2 is SVGAGI in the germline V gene. V dropped 4 bases and J dropped 5 bases, with 18 bases sitting between them. CDR3 size: 15 residues. Assay used: immunoSEQ multiplex PCR; TCRdb lists only in-frame clones, some missing. The table includes 85,000 to 95,000 clones, 88% detected once. The chain employs TRBV6-5 and TRBJ2-7; D perhaps matches TRBD1 (6 bases). The source is a woman between 65 and 79 years old in good health. Sequenced material: blood. This chain's CDR3 is CASSLLQGLKDEQYF. DNA for the CDR3: TGTGCCAGCAGTTTGTTACAGGGCCTAAAGGACGAGCAGTACTTC.